A single sample is the source of the 18 T cell receptor beta chains below, sequenced in a study of patients and donors after allogeneic stem cell transplantation. TCRdb called the RT-PCR reads again in MiXCR, with one record for every CDR3 protein. The sample lists tens of thousands of distinct CDR3 sequences; around 5% were seen once. Sequenced: blood, either unsorted or a sorted T cell fraction (not recorded which). These receptors all come from a human donor who was either an allogeneic HSCT recipient or a stem cell or donor lymphocyte infusion donor (not recorded which). It is not recorded whose cells these are; they may come from a transplant donor.

As regards this clonotype: This may stem from a read error, because a much larger clone lies one nucleotide away. The V call is TRBV3-1, the J call TRBJ2-7; 7 bases agree with TRBD1. The CDR3 runs to 14 residues. CDR1 LGHDT and CDR2 YNNKEL come from the germline V gene (reference sequence). CDR3 coding DNA: TGTGCCAGCAGCCAAGTGGGGACAGCCTACGAGAAGTACTTC. As protein: CASSQVGTAYEKYF.

Comment on this clonotype: Since a much larger clone is just one base distant, this may be a read error. This is likely a read error, given that the CDR3 carries no conserved phenylalanine or tryptophan at its end. V is TRBV9 and J is TRBJ2-1; TRBD1 matches 8 bases. V was clipped by 3 bases and J by 2 bases; unmatched bases: 4. The CDR3 length is 15 residues. CDR1 is SGDLS and CDR2 is YYNGEE in the germline V gene. DNA for the CDR3: TGTGCCAGCAGCGCCCGGGACAGGACCTACAATGAGCAGTTCTCC. Protein product: CASSARDRTYNEQFS.

This clonotype was seen many times. In DNA, the CDR3 is TGTGCCAGCAGCCCACCCCTTCCGGGACAGAGCGGATACGAGCAGTACTTC. As protein: CASSPPLPGQSGYEQYF. This chain uses TRBV7-9 with TRBJ2-7, with 7 bases that match TRBD1. With 5 bases clipped from V and 4 bases from J, the junction kept 17 bases outside the gene matches. The CDR3 contains 17 residues. Germline assignment: CDR1 SEHNR and CDR2 FQNEAQ (reference sequence).

This clonotype was picked up many times. This chain joins TRBV10-3 and TRBJ1-2; D ambiguous. V dropped 0 bases and J dropped 5 bases, with 13 bases sitting between them. The germline V gene encodes CDR1 ENHRY and CDR2 SYGVKD. There are 15 residues in the CDR3. This CDR3 is CAISESALAGYGYTF. The CDR3 nucleotides are TGTGCCATCAGTGAGTCGGCACTCGCGGGGTATGGCTACACCTTC.

At least ten counts were recorded for this clonotype. The rearrangement joins TRBV3-1 to TRBJ2-1, with 10 nucleotides matching TRBD2. The CDR3 runs to 15 residues. Germline V lookup: CDR1 LGHDT, CDR2 YNNKEL (reference sequence). J lost 4 bases, V lost 2 bases, and 2 bases had no gene match. CDR3 protein: CASSQSAGGYNEQFF. CDR3 DNA: TGTGCCAGCAGCCAATCAGCGGGAGGGTACAATGAGCAGTTCTTC.

This clonotype appeared many times. The chain is built from TRBV27 and TRBJ1-1; no clear D gene. The CDR3 contains 13 residues. Germline CDR1 MNHEY, CDR2 SMNVEV (reference sequence). V lost 2 bases and J 4 bases, leaving 8 bases between the germline ends. This chain's CDR3 is CASSLKILTEAFF. The DNA of the CDR3 is TGTGCCAGCAGTTTAAAGATCCTCACTGAAGCTTTCTTT.

This clonotype was detected many times. The chain recombines TRBV28 with TRBJ2-5, with D possibly being TRBD1 or TRBD2 (5 bases each). This CDR3 region has 13 residues. Germline V gene sequence: CDR1 MDHEN, CDR2 SYDVKM. V was clipped by 5 bases and J by 9 bases, with 16 bases between them. This CDR3 reads CASSPGRSAAQYF. In DNA form, the CDR3 reads TGTGCCAGCAGTCCGGGACGTAGCGCGGCCCAGTACTTC.

This clonotype was detected many times. V and J are TRBV11-2 and TRBJ2-1, with D tentatively TRBD1 (6 bases). The V gene's germline CDR1 is SGHAT and CDR2 FQNNGV. The CDR3 covers 18 residues. Trimming removed 5 bases at V and 2 bases at J, with 22 bases between. The CDR3 here is CASSLGRRGGRAYNEQFF. CDR3 nucleotides: TGTGCCAGCAGCCTAGGCAGGCGAGGGGGAAGGGCCTACAATGAGCAGTTCTTC.

This clonotype was observed at least ten times. CDR3 bases: TGTGCCAGCATCAACTCATTTGGAAACACCATATATTTT. Its protein is CASINSFGNTIYF. The chain combines TRBV7-2 with TRBJ1-3; D unclear. V lost 7 bases and J lost 3, with 10 bases in between. This CDR3 spans 13 amino acids. Germline V gene data show CDR1 as SGHTA and CDR2 as FQGNSA.

There are many counts of this clonotype. The chain couples TRBV2 to TRBJ1-1; D not certain. CDR1 is SNHLY, CDR2 FYNNEI, per germline. V lost 6 bases to trimming and J lost 8 bases, with 13 bases between them. The CDR3 extends over 12 amino acids. The CDR3: CASRADLSEAFF. The DNA of the CDR3 is TGTGCCAGCAGGGCGGACCTTTCCGAAGCTTTCTTT.

This clonotype was recorded at least ten times. The rearrangement links TRBV10-3 to TRBJ2-7; 10 bases align to TRBD1. Germline CDR1 is ENHRY and CDR2 is SYGVKD. The length of the CDR3 is 14 residues. The J segment lost 4 bases and the V segment lost 4 bases, leaving 4 bases of the junction unmatched. Written as DNA, the CDR3 is TGTGCCATCAGTGTAGGACAGGGGGGATACGAGCAGTACTTC. Its protein is CAISVGQGGYEQYF.

Ten or more counts support this clonotype. This chain links TRBV19 with TRBJ2-1; 12 bases fit TRBD2. From germline, CDR1 is LNHDA and CDR2 SQIVND (reference sequence). V was pared by 5 bases and J by 8 bases, with 7 bases of the junction left unmatched. This CDR3 spans 15 amino acids. As DNA, the CDR3 is TGTGCCAGTAGTCCCGGGACTAGCGGGCACGATGAGCAGTTCTTC. Translated, it gives CASSPGTSGHDEQFF. The complete variable domain, with remaining parts taken from reference TRBV19 and TRBJ2-1, reads DGGITQSPKYLFRKEGQNVTLSCEQNLNHDAMYWYRQDPGQGLRLIYYSQIVNDFQKGDIAEGYSVSREKKESFPLTVTSAQKNPTAFYLCASSPGTSGHDEQFFGPGTRLTVL.

This clonotype was observed at least ten times. The chain is built from TRBV20-1 and TRBJ1-6; D gene ambiguous. Germline lookup yields CDR1 DFQATT and CDR2 SNEGSKA (reference sequence). The V end was cut by 6 bases, the J end by 0 bases, with 12 bases between. The CDR3 totals 15 residues. CDR3 loop: CSARAASSYNSPLHF. The CDR3 DNA reads TGCAGTGCAAGGGCAGCAAGCTCCTATAATTCACCCCTCCACTTT.

In its sample, this clonotype was seen many times. V is TRBV5-6 and J is TRBJ1-2, with 10 bases aligning to TRBD1. The V and J ends lost 4 bases and 4 bases, in that order; junction bases with no gene match: 10. The CDR3 totals 16 residues. The germline CDR1 and CDR2 sequences are SGHDT and YYEEEE. The CDR3 loop is CASSLTGQGMVYGYTF. In DNA, the CDR3 is TGTGCCAGCAGCCTTACGGGACAGGGGATGGTCTATGGCTACACCTTC.

This clonotype was observed a handful of times. The chain uses TRBV29-1 and TRBJ2-3; D remains ambiguous. Per germline, CDR1 SQVTM and CDR2 ANQGSEA. V was cut by 3 bases and J by 3 bases, with 16 bases left in between. This CDR3 has 15 amino acids. DNA of the CDR3: TGCAGCGTTGAGGGGAACCACCAAGTGACAGATACGCAGTATTTT. Its protein is CSVEGNHQVTDTQYF.

This chain joins TRBV10-2 and TRBJ2-3; 8 bases fit TRBD1. V shed 2 bases, J shed 4 bases, and the junction held 11 bases outside the gene matches. In germline, CDR1 is WSHSY, CDR2 SAAADI. The CDR3 consists of 17 residues. The CDR3: CASSEGLGGQGSDTQYF. CDR3 DNA: TGCGCCAGCAGTGAGGGCCTGGGAGGACAGGGCTCAGATACGCAGTATTTT.

This clonotype was seen repeatedly, ten times or more. The chain couples TRBV5-4 to TRBJ2-2; a possible D gene is TRBD1 (5 bases). Germline V CDR1 and CDR2: SGHNT, YYREEE (reference sequence). This CDR3 is 15 amino acids long. The ends were cut back, 4 bases at V and 4 bases at J, with 14 bases in the middle. The CDR3 sequence is CASSKETVSTGELFF. Written as DNA, the CDR3 is TGTGCCAGCAGCAAAGAGACAGTCTCCACCGGGGAGCTGTTTTTT.

This clonotype was found many times. The chain recombines TRBV7-9 with TRBJ2-7; D possibly uses TRBD1 or TRBD2 (5 bases each). The CDR3 extends over 14 amino acids. CDR1 is SEHNR and CDR2 is FQNEAQ in the germline V gene (reference sequence). V was trimmed by 3 bases and J by 9 bases, leaving 18 bases between them. The CDR3 region is CASSFSGPIGSQYF. The CDR3, as DNA: TGTGCCAGCAGCTTTTCGGGGCCCATCGGGTCGCAGTACTTC.